This entry concerns a single T cell receptor beta chain. This specimen comes from a study of blood T cell repertoires in COVID-19. Across the whole study: The analysed material was cDNA or gDNA that came from T cells, B-cell-depleted T cells, or PBMCs.

Source study methods: Amplified reference gene primers provided the basis for estimating nucleated cell counts. Profiled with immunoSEQ multiplex PCR; TCRdb holds only in-frame clones, not every one. For V, J and clone size, that table is used; D and trimming come from the DNA. The sample consists of 130,000 or so clones, approximately 80% of them appearing once. V was shortened by 3 bases and J by 5 bases, with 16 bases between the two germline ends. This CDR3 spans 15 amino acids. Germline lookup yields CDR1 SGHDN and CDR2 FVKESK. The source material was peripheral blood. The V and J genes are TRBV14 and TRBJ2-5; TRBD2 might be the D (5 bases). The origin of this receptor is a human donor in a cohort sampled during active COVID-19. CDR3 sequence reads: CASSQVTPAEETQYF. In DNA, the CDR3 is TGTGCCAGCAGCCAGGTAACACCAGCGGAGGAGACCCAGTACTTC.